A single sample gave rise to the 21 T cell receptor beta chains below, sequenced in a study of blood T cell repertoires in COVID-19. Data came from immunoSEQ multiplex PCR; TCRdb stores just in-frame clones and leaves some out. Here the sample spans 200,000 to 250,000 clones, 75% to 90% being singletons. The sample taken for sequencing was peripheral blood. These receptors were obtained from an elderly woman with COVID-19, enrolled during active disease.

The chain combines TRBV15 with TRBJ1-6; 7 bases line up with TRBD1. CDR1 and CDR2 from the germline V gene are LNHNV and YYDKDF (reference sequence). The CDR3 contains 16 residues. V shed 3 bases, J shed 7 bases, and the junction held 9 bases outside the gene matches. This CDR3 reads CATSSGRGQPNSPLHF. The CDR3 DNA reads as TGTGCCACCAGCAGTGGTCGGGGACAGCCGAATTCACCCCTCCACTTT.

The rearrangement uses TRBV6-9 and TRBJ2-7, with 8 bases lining up with TRBD1. The CDR3 loop spans 15 amino acids. The ends lost 5 bases at V and 5 bases at J; junction bases unmatched: 11. From germline, CDR1 is MNHGY and CDR2 SVAAGI. The CDR3 DNA reads TGTGCCAGCAGTCAAAGACAGGGGCCCCATCACGAGCAGTACTTC. Translated, it gives CASSQRQGPHHEQYF.

The CDR3 coding sequence is TGCGCCAGCAGCCCCCTCCAGGGGGTTCAGCCCCAGCATTTT. Translation gives CASSPLQGVQPQHF. The rearrangement joins TRBV4-1 to TRBJ1-5; 7 nucleotides line up with TRBD1. With V trimmed by 4 bases and J by 6 bases, 6 bases remained unmatched. The CDR3 has 14 residues. Germline lookup yields CDR1 MGHRA and CDR2 YSYEKL.

The chain carries TRBV5-4 and TRBJ2-7, with no clear D. The CDR3 consists of 14 residues. V dropped 4 bases and J dropped 2 bases, with 13 bases sitting between them. Germline V gene data show CDR1 as SGHNT and CDR2 as YYREEE (reference sequence). The CDR3 spells CASSPRAAAYEQYF. The CDR3 DNA reads TGTGCCAGCAGCCCCCGCGCGGCGGCCTACGAGCAGTACTTC.

CDR3: CASSSKAGIQYF. The CDR3 coding sequence is TGTGCCAGCAGCTCCAAGGCGGGCATTCAGTACTTC. V and J are TRBV12-3 or TRBV12-4 and TRBJ2-4; a possible D gene is TRBD2 (5 bases). Trimming removed 6 bases at V and 9 bases at J, with 12 bases between. The CDR3 length is 12 residues.

This clone was observed a handful of times. The chain uses TRBV19 and TRBJ2-1; 7 positions agree with TRBD2. The CDR3 has 14 residues. Germline CDR1 LNHDA, CDR2 SQIVND (reference sequence). The V gene end was trimmed by 5 bases and the J gene end by 7 bases; junction bases not matched to a gene: 8. CDR3 protein: CASSPPGTKNEQFF. The CDR3 region has the DNA TGTGCCAGTAGTCCGCCCGGGACTAAGAATGAGCAGTTCTTC.

This chain joins TRBV11-3 and TRBJ2-3, with TRBD2 identical over 8 bases. The junction had 4 bases not matched to a gene; V was cut back by 4 bases and J by 1 base. The germline V gene encodes CDR1 SGHNT and CDR2 YENEEA. This CDR3 spans 15 amino acids. Here the CDR3 reads CASSSGGVRTDTQYF. As DNA, the CDR3 is TGTGCCAGCAGCTCCGGGGGGGTCCGCACAGATACGCAGTATTTT.

The V gene is TRBV3-1 (or the pseudogene TRBV3-2), the J gene TRBJ1-2; D gene ambiguous. The length of the CDR3 is 13 residues. The V and J ends lost 0 bases and 5 bases respectively, with 7 bases between them. The germline V gene has CDR1 LGHDT and CDR2 YNNKEL (reference sequence). The CDR3 nucleotides read TGTGCCAGCAGCCAAGATCCCCGGTATGGCTACACCTTC. It encodes CASSQDPRYGYTF.

This chain joins TRBV19 and TRBJ1-1; 7 nucleotides line up with TRBD1. Germline V gives CDR1 LNHDA, CDR2 SQIVND (reference sequence). The trim removed 3 bases at V and 4 bases at J, leaving 11 bases unmatched. This CDR3 is 16 amino acids long. CDR3 DNA: TGTGCCAGTAGTATCGAGGGGGCCCGGCGCGCCACTGAAGCTTTCTTT. It is translated as CASSIEGARRATEAFF.

The CDR3 nucleotides read TGTGCCAGCAGTGCTCATCTAAGGAGGGCTCTCGAGCAGTACTTC. Protein: CASSAHLRRALEQYF. The rearrangement uses TRBV9 and TRBJ2-7; weak D call: TRBD2 (6 bases). The CDR3 covers 15 residues. Per the germline V gene, CDR1 is SGDLS and CDR2 is YYNGEE. Trimming pared 5 bases from V and 6 bases from J, leaving 21 bases between.

The chain employs TRBV27 and TRBJ1-1, with D tentatively TRBD1 (6 bases). The germline V gene encodes CDR1 MNHEY and CDR2 SMNVEV (reference sequence). Deletions cut 8 bases from V and 4 bases from J, with 11 bases between. The CDR3 is 12 amino acids. The CDR3: CASYRGSTEAFF. The CDR3 DNA sequence: TGTGCCAGCTATAGGGGGAGCACTGAAGCTTTCTTT.

The chain couples TRBV7-2 to TRBJ2-2; weak D call: TRBD2 (5 bases). Trimming took off 5 bases at V and 5 bases at J, with 12 bases between the two ends. CDR3 length: 14 residues. CDR1 SGHTA and CDR2 FQGNSA come from the germline V gene. CDR3 bases: TGTGCCAGCAGCCCCAATGGACTTACCGGGGAGCTGTTTTTT. Translation: CASSPNGLTGELFF. Variable domain in full (rest from reference TRBV7-2 and TRBJ2-2): GAGVSQSPSNKVTEKGKDVELRCDPISGHTALYWYRQSLGQGLEFLIYFQGNSAPDKSGLPSDRFSAERTGGSVSTLTIQRTQQEDSAVYLCASSPNGLTGELFFGEGSRLTVL.

The V and J genes are TRBV6-1 and TRBJ1-1; 7 positions match TRBD1. Germline CDR1 and CDR2: MNHNS and SASEGT. Trimming cost V 2 bases and J 1 base; bases outside gene matches: 4. The CDR3 consists of 15 residues. This CDR3 reads CASSESTGSNTEAFF. The CDR3 DNA reads TGTGCCAGCAGTGAATCGACAGGGTCGAACACTGAAGCTTTCTTT.

The chain employs TRBV30 and TRBJ2-6; maybe TRBD1 (5 bases). Trimming stripped 4 bases from V and 2 bases from J, with 12 bases between. Germline CDR1 GTSNPN, CDR2 SVGIG (reference sequence). This CDR3 has 15 residues. The chain's CDR3 is CAWTPRGAGANVLTF. CDR3 nucleotides: TGTGCCTGGACTCCAAGGGGCGCTGGGGCCAACGTCCTGACTTTC.

V usage is TRBV3-1 (or the pseudogene TRBV3-2) and J usage is TRBJ1-3; D is perhaps TRBD1 (6 bases). The germline gives CDR1 LGHDT, CDR2 YNNKEL (reference sequence). Trimming removed 4 bases from V and 8 bases from J, with 15 bases in between. The CDR3 has 14 amino acids. Here the CDR3 DNA reads TGTGCCAGCAGCCGGGGCACAGGGTACGACACCATATATTTT. This translates into CASSRGTGYDTIYF.

This sequence joins TRBV6-6 and TRBJ1-5; TRBD1 agrees at 9 bases. The CDR3 spans 15 residues. The J segment lost 4 bases and the V segment lost 5 bases, leaving 6 bases of the junction unmatched. Looked up from germline, CDR1 is MNHNY and CDR2 is SVGAGI (reference sequence). The CDR3 DNA sequence: TGTGCCAGCAGTCCCGGACAGGGGATGAATCAGCCCCAGCATTTT. It specifies CASSPGQGMNQPQHF.

This clone was seen only a few times. This chain uses TRBV6-1 with TRBJ1-1, with D perhaps matching TRBD1 (5 bases). This CDR3 has 15 residues. Trimming pared 1 base from V and 4 bases from J, leaving 13 bases between. Per the germline V gene, CDR1 is MNHNS and CDR2 is SASEGT. CDR3 DNA: TGTGCCAGCAGTGAAGTGGTAGGGGAAGGCACTGAAGCTTTCTTT. Amino acids: CASSEVVGEGTEAFF.

The genes are TRBV20-1 and TRBJ2-5; tentatively, D is TRBD2 (6 bases). Germline V gene sequence: CDR1 DFQATT, CDR2 SNEGSKA (reference sequence). This CDR3 spans 11 amino acids. V lost 7 bases, J lost 5 bases, and 11 bases lay in between. CDR3 coding DNA: TGCAGTGTAGATGGGAGGGAGACCCAGTACTTC. It yields the protein CSVDGRETQYF.

The rearrangement joins TRBV5-5 to TRBJ1-1; a weak D match, TRBD1 (5 bases). The CDR3 consists of 13 residues. V was trimmed by 4 bases and J by 3 bases, leaving 10 bases between them. Germline CDR1 reads SGHKS; CDR2 reads YYEKEE (reference sequence). This CDR3 is CASSLGGDTEAFF. CDR3 nucleotide sequence: TGTGCCAGCAGCCTCGGGGGGGACACTGAAGCTTTCTTT. The full variable domain, in which reference TRBV5-5 and TRBJ1-1 provide the parts outside the CDR3, is DAGVTQSPTHLIKTRGQQVTLRCSPISGHKSVSWYQQVLGQGPQFIFQYYEKEERGRGNFPDRFSARQFPNYSSELNVNALLLGDSALYLCASSLGGDTEAFFGQGTRLTVV.

The V and J genes are TRBV5-1 and TRBJ2-1; 12 nucleotides agree with TRBD2. The CDR3 totals 15 residues. Germline CDR1 is SGHRS and CDR2 is YFSETQ. Trimming removed 3 bases from V and 8 bases from J; junction bases left unmatched: 6. This CDR3 reads CASSSLRLAGDEQFF. The DNA for the CDR3 is TGCGCCAGCAGCTCACTGAGACTAGCGGGGGATGAGCAGTTCTTC.

The rearrangement links TRBV28 to TRBJ2-5; 7 bases match TRBD2. Germline V CDR1 and CDR2: MDHEN, SYDVKM. The CDR3 sequence is 17 residues long. Trimming cost V 4 bases and J 0 bases; bases outside gene matches: 11. The CDR3 region has the DNA TGTGCCAGCAGTTCCCCAAGCGGGAAGCGGAACCAAGAGACCCAGTACTTC. The encoded protein is CASSSPSGKRNQETQYF. The full variable domain, rest sourced from reference TRBV28 and TRBJ2-5, is DVKVTQSSRYLVKRTGEKVFLECVQDMDHENMFWYRQDPGLGLRLIYFSYDVKMKEKGDIPEGYSVSREKKERFSLILESASTNQTSMYLCASSSPSGKRNQETQYFGPGTRLLVL.